This TCR beta chain was identified during a study of early T cells in non-severe SARS-CoV-2 infection. Study details: Unpaired chains resulted from sequencing bulk RNA of unsorted whole blood. Findings and caveats of the study: Matching against VDJdb likely underestimated virus-specific expansions, favoring anti-spike CD8.

From germline, CDR1 is SGHAT and CDR2 FQNNGV. The CDR3 extends over 13 amino acids. The ends lost 3 bases at V and 4 bases at J; junction bases unmatched: 1. This clonotype was counted ten times or more. No antigen is known for it. As part of library construction, unique molecular identifiers were attached to individual cDNA molecules. TCRdb recomputed calls from the 5' RACE reads with MiXCR, one row per CDR3 protein. The data contain approximately 20,000 distinct CDR3 sequences, around 5.9% of them singletons. The rearrangement uses TRBV11-2 and TRBJ2-3; TRBD2 agrees at 7 bases. The clonotype comes from an adult who was a healthcare worker with PCR-confirmed SARS-CoV-2 infection or an uninfected control (not recorded which). The material sequenced was whole blood. CDR3 sequence: CASSLGGADTQYF. In DNA, the CDR3 is TGTGCCAGCAGCTTGGGGGGGGCAGATACGCAGTATTTT.